Shown below are 2 T cell receptor beta chains from a single sample sequenced in a study of T cells in Graves' hyperthyroidism and ophthalmopathy. Amplified regions were TCR beta CDR3 sequences from RNA transcripts. TCR CDR3 underwent first-round RT-PCR with the HTBI primer set. One entry per CDR3 protein results from TCRdb running MiXCR on the multiplex PCR reads. The sample yields 450,000 to 650,000 distinct CDR3 sequences, over 15% seen once. Sequences were obtained from blood. The receptors derive from a woman between 18 and 29 years old with Graves' ophthalmopathy.

For this clonotype: This sequence may be a read error, since a much larger clone differs from it by one base. The chain couples TRBV20-1 to TRBJ2-1; 13 positions agree with TRBD2. Trimming took 6 bases from V and 5 from J; bases not matched to a gene: 13. The CDR3 has 17 residues. The germline V gene encodes CDR1 DFQATT and CDR2 SNEGSKA (reference sequence). CDR3 nucleotides: TGCAGTGCCAGGCCCTCCACTAGCGGGGGGGCCCACAATGAGCAGTTCTTC. It codes for CSARPSTSGGAHNEQFF.

The chain carries TRBV2 and TRBJ2-7; D may be TRBD1 (5 bases). Trimming stripped 5 bases from V and 6 bases from J, with 20 bases between. This CDR3 comprises 15 residues. Germline V lookup: CDR1 SNHLY, CDR2 FYNNEI. CDR3 residues: CASSLMAQGSGEQYF. CDR3 sequence (DNA): TGTGCCAGCAGTTTAATGGCGCAGGGTTCGGGCGAGCAGTACTTC.